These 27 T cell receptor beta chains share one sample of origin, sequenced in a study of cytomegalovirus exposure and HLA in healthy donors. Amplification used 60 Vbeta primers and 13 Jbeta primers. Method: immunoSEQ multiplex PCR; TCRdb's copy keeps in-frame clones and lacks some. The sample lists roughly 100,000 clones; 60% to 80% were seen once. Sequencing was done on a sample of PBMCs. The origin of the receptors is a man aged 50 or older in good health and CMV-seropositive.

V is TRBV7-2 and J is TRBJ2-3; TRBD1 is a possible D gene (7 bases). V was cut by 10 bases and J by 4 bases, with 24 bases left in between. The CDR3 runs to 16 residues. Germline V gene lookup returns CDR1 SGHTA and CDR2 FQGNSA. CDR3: CATKKAPGGPPDTQYF. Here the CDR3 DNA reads TGTGCCACCAAGAAGGCGCCAGGGGGGCCGCCAGATACGCAGTATTTT.

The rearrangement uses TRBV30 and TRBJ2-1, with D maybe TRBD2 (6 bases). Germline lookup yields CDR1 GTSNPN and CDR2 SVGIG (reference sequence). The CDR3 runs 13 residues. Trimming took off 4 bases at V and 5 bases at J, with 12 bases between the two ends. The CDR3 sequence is CAWNQRADNEQFF. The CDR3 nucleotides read TGTGCCTGGAATCAGCGGGCAGACAATGAGCAGTTCTTC. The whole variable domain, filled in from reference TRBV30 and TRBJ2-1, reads SQTIHQWPATLVQPVGSPLSLECTVEGTSNPNLYWYRQAAGRGLQLLFYSVGIGQISSEVPQNLSASRPQDRQFILSSKKLLLSDSGFYLCAWNQRADNEQFFGPGTRLTVL.

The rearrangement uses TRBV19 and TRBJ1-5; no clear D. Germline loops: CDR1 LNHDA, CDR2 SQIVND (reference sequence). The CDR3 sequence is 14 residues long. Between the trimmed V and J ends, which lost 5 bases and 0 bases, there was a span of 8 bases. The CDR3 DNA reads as TGTGCCAGTAGTCTTCGACTTAGCAATCAGCCCCAGCATTTT. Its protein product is CASSLRLSNQPQHF.

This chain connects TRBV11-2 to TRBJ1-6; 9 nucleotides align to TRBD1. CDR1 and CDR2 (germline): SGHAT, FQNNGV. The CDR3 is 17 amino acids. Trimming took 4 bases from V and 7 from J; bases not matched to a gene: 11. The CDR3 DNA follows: TGTGCCAGCAGCTGGAATTCCGGGACAGGGTTGAATTCACCCCTCCACTTT. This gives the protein CASSWNSGTGLNSPLHF.

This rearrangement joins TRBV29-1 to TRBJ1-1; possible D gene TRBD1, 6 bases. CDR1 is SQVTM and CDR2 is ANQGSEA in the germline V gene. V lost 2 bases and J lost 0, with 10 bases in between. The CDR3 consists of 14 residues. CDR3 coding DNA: TGCAGCGTTGAACCGGACAGTTTGAACACTGAAGCTTTCTTT. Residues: CSVEPDSLNTEAFF.

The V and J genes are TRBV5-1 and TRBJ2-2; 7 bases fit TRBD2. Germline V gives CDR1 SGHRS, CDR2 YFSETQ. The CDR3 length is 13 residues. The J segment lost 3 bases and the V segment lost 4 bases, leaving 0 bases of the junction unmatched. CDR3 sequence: CASSRGDTGELFF. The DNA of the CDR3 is TGCGCCAGCAGCCGGGGGGACACCGGGGAGCTGTTTTTT.

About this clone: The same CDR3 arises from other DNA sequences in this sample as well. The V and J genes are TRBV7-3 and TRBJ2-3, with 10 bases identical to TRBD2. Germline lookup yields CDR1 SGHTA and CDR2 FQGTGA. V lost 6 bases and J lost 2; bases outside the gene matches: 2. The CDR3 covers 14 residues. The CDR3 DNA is TGTGCCAGCAGGAGCGGGGGGGCCACAGATACGCAGTATTTT. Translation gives CASRSGGATDTQYF.

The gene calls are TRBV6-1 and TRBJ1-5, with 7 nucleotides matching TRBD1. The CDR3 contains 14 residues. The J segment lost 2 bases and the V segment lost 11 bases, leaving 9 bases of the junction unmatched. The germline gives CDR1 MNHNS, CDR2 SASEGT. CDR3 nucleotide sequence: TGTGCCGTTTCGACAGGGATCGGCAATCAGCCCCAGCATTTT. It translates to CAVSTGIGNQPQHF.

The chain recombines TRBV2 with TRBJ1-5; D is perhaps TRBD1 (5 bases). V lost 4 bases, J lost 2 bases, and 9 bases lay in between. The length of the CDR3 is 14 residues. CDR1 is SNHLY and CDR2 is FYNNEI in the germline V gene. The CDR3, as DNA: TGTGCCAGCAGTGGGCAGGGCCGCAATCAGCCCCAGCATTTT. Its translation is CASSGQGRNQPQHF.

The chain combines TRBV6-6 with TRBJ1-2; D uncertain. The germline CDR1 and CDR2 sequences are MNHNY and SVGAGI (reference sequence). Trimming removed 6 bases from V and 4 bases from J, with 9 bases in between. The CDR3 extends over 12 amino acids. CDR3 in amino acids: CASRGVTYGYTF. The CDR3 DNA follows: TGTGCCAGCAGGGGCGTCACCTATGGCTACACCTTC.

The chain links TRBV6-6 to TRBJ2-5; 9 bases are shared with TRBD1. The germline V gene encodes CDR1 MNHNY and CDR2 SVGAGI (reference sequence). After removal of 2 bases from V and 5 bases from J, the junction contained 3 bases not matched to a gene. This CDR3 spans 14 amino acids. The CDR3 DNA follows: TGTGCCAGCAGTTACCGGGACAGGGTTGAGACCCAGTACTTC. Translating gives CASSYRDRVETQYF.

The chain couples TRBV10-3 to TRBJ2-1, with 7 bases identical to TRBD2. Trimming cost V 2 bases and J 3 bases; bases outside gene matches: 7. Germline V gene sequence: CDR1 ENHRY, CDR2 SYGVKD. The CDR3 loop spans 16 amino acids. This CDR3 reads CAISEGNGGNYNEQFF. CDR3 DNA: TGTGCCATCAGTGAGGGTAACGGGGGGAACTACAATGAGCAGTTCTTC.

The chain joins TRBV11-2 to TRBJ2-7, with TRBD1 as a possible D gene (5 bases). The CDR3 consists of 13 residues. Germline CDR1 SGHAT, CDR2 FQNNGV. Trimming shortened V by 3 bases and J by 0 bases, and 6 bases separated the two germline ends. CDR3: CASSLDNSYEQYF. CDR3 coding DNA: TGTGCCAGCAGCTTGGACAACTCCTACGAGCAGTACTTC.

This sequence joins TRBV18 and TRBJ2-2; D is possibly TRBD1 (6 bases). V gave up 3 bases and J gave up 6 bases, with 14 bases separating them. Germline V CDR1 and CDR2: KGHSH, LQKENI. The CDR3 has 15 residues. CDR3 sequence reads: CASSPLFGQPGELFF. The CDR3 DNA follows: TGTGCCAGCTCACCGTTATTTGGACAGCCCGGGGAGCTGTTTTTT. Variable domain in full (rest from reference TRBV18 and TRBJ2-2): NAGVMQNPRHLVRRRGQEARLRCSPMKGHSHVYWYRQLPEEGLKFMVYLQKENIIDESGMPKERFSAEFPKEGPSILRIQQVVRGDSAAYFCASSPLFGQPGELFFGEGSRLTVL.

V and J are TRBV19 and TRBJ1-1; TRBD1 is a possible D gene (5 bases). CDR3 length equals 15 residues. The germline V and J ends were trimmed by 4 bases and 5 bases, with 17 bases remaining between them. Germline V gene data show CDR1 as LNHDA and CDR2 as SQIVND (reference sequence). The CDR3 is CASSTHPRRGTEAFF. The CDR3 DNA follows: TGTGCCAGTAGTACACACCCCCGCCGGGGGACTGAAGCTTTCTTT. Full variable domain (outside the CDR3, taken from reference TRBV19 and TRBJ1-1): DGGITQSPKYLFRKEGQNVTLSCEQNLNHDAMYWYRQDPGQGLRLIYYSQIVNDFQKGDIAEGYSVSREKKESFPLTVTSAQKNPTAFYLCASSTHPRRGTEAFFGQGTRLTVV.

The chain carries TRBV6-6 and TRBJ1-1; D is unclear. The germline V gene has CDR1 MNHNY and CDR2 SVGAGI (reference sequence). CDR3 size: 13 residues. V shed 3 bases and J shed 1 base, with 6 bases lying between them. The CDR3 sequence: CASSYRANTEAFF. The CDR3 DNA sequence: TGTGCCAGCAGTTATCGAGCGAACACTGAAGCTTTCTTT.

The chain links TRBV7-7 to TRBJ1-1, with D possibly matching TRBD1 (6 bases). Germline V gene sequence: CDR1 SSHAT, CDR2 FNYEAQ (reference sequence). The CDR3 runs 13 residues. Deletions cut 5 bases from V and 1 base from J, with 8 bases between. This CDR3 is CASSKDRNTEAFF. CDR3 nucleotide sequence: TGTGCCAGCAGCAAGGACAGGAACACTGAAGCTTTCTTT.

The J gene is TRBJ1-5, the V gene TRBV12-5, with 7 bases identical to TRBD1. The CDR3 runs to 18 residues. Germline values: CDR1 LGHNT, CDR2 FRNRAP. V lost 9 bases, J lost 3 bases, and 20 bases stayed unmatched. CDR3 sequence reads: CASHGGRVRDSNNQPQHF. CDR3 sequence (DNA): TGTGCTAGCCATGGGGGGCGGGTTCGGGACAGCAACAATCAGCCCCAGCATTTT. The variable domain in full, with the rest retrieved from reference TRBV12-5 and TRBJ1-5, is DARVTQTPRHKVTEMGQEVTMRCQPILGHNTVFWYRQTMMQGLELLAYFRNRAPLDDSGMPKDRFSAEMPDATLATLKIQPSEPRDSAVYFCASHGGRVRDSNNQPQHFGDGTRLSIL.

The CDR3 DNA is TGCACCAGCAGCCAAGACGGGAAGGATGAGCAGTTCTTC. The encoded protein is CTSSQDGKDEQFF. The chain recombines TRBV1 with TRBJ2-1; the table's D call, TRBD2, has no DNA check behind it. TRBV1 is assigned pseudogene status. This CDR3 has 13 amino acids.

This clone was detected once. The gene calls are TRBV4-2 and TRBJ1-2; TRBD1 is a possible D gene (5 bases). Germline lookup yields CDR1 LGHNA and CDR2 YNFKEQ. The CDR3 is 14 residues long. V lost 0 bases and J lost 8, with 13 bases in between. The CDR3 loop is CASSQDPGEGGYTF. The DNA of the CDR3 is TGTGCCAGCAGCCAAGATCCGGGGGAGGGAGGCTACACCTTC.

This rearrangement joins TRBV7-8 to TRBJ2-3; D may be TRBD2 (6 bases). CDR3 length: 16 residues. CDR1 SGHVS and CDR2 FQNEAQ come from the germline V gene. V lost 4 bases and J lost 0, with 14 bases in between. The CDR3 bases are TGTGCCAGCAGCTCCCGACGGGGGTCTAGCACAGATACGCAGTATTTT. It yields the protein CASSSRRGSSTDTQYF.

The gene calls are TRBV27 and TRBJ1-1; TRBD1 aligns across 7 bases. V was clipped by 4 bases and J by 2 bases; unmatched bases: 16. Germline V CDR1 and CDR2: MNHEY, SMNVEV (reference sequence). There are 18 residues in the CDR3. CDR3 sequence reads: CASSSASLFDRDNTEAFF. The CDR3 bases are TGTGCCAGCAGTTCCGCCTCCTTGTTCGACAGGGACAACACTGAAGCTTTCTTT.

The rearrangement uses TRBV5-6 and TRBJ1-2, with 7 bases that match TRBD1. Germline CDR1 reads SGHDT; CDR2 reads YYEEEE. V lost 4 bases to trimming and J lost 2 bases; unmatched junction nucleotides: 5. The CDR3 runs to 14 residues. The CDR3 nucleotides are TGTGCCAGCAGCGTGACAGGGCTGAACTATGGCTACACCTTC. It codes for CASSVTGLNYGYTF.

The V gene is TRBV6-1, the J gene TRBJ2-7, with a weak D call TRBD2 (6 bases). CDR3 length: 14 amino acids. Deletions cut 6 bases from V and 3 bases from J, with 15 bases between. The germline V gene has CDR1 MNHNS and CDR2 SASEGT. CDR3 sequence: CASRGGPAGYEQYF. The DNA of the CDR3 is TGTGCCAGCAGGGGGGGACCGGCGGGCTACGAGCAGTACTTC.

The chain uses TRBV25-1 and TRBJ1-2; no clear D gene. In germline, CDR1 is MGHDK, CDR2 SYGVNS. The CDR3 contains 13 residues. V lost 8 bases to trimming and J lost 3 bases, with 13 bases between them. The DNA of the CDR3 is TGTGCCAGCGTTGGAGGGTCGCACTATGGCTACACCTTC. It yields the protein CASVGGSHYGYTF.

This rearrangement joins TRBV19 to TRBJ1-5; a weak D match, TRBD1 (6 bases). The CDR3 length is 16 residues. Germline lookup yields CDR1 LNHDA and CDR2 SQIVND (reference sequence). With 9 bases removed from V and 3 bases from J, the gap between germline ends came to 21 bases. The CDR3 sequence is CASSRGGRYNNQPQHF. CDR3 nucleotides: TGTGCCAGCTCCCGGGGGGGCCGGTATAACAATCAGCCCCAGCATTTT.

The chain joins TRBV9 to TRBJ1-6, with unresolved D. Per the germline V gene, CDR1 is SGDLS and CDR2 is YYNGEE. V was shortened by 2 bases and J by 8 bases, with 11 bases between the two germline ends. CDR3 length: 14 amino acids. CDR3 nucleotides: TGTGCCAGCAGCGTCATACCGGGAGATTCACCCCTCCACTTT. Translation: CASSVIPGDSPLHF.